This entry features one TCR beta chain sequence. This sample stems from a study of T cell changes during pregnancy in multiple sclerosis. Method: immunoSEQ multiplex PCR; TCRdb's copy keeps in-frame clones and lacks some. The sample holds over 60,000 clones, approximately 95% seen once. V gave up 6 bases and J gave up 11 bases, with 22 bases separating them. The CDR3 is 14 residues long. CDR1 and CDR2 (germline): MNHEY, SVGAGI. The specimen comprised peripheral blood, sampled in the first trimester of pregnancy. This TCR derives from a female donor with multiple sclerosis, enrolled in a pregnancy study. This chain joins TRBV6-5 and TRBJ1-1; the D gene is possibly TRBD1 (6 bases). CDR3 nucleotides: TGTGCCAGCAGACCACGGGCTATGGGGGCGAGTGCTTTCTTT. Its protein is CASRPRAMGASAFF.